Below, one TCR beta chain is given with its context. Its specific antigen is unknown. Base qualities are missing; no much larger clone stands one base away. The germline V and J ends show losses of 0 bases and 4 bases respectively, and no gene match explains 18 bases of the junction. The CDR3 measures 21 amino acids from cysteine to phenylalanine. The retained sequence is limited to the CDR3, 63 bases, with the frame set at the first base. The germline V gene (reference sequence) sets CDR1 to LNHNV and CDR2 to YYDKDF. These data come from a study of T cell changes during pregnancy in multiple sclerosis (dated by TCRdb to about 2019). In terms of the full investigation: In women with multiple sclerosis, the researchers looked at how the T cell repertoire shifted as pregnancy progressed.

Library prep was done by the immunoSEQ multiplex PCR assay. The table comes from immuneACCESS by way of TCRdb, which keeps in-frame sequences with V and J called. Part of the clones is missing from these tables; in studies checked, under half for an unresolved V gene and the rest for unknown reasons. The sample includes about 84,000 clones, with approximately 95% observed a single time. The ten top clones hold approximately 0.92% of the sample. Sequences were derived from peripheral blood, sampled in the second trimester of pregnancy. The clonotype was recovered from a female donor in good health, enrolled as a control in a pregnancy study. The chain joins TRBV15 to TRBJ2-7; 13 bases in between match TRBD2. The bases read TGTGCCACCAGCAGAGATTCCCGGACTAGCGGGAGTTATACCCCTAGGTACGAGCAGTACTTC. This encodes CATSRDSRTSGSYTPRYEQYF. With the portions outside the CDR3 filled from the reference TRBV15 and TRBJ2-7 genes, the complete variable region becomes DAMVIQNPRYQVTQFGKPVTLSCSQTLNHNVMYWYQQKSSQAPKLLFHYYDKDFNNEADTPDNFQSRRPNTSFCFLDIRSPGLGDTAMYLCATSRDSRTSGSYTPRYEQYFGPGTRLTVT.